The T cell receptor (beta chain) under discussion was sequenced for a study of radiation and T cells in renal cell carcinoma. Remarks on this clone: One end of the junction fails to match germline, which may point to a read error.

Germline assignment: CDR1 MNHEY and CDR2 SVGAGI. The length of the CDR3 is 14 residues. The time point is: blood 2 weeks post-SBRT. Described treatment: 15 Gy SBRT to primary tumor, nephrectomy 4 weeks later. Measured with immunoSEQ multiplex PCR; TCRdb has only the in-frame clones, and not every one. The table records about 150,000 clones, roughly 87% of them present only once. The sample in question was blood, obtained from a patient whose treatment included radiotherapy and nephrectomy. The V gene is TRBV6-5, the J gene TRBJ1-4; tentatively, D is TRBD1 (6 bases). The receptor's source is a woman between 45 and 60 years old with renal cell carcinoma. Written as DNA, the CDR3 is TGTGCCAGCAGTACCGGGACAACTTATGAAAAACTGTTTTTT. This codes for CASSTGTTYEKLFF.